A single sample gave rise to the 21 T cell receptor beta chains below, sequenced in a study of blood T cell repertoires in COVID-19. Some clones are missing from TCRdb's copy, which holds only in-frame ones; the method was immunoSEQ multiplex PCR. The sample shows around 140,000 clones, 70% to 80% of them seen only once. Sequenced input: peripheral blood. The origin of the receptors is a man aged 45-65 years with acute or convalescent COVID-19.

This chain connects TRBV4-1 to TRBJ1-1; D is ambiguous. V was clipped by 1 base and J by 13 bases, with 25 bases between them. In germline, CDR1 is MGHRA, CDR2 YSYEKL. This CDR3 has 16 residues. CDR3 sequence (DNA): TGCGCCAGCAGCCAAGGTATGGCGAGGGTTGAGTCGGGAGTTTTCTTT. Encoded protein: CASSQGMARVESGVFF.

This chain links TRBV6-1 with TRBJ2-1; TRBD2 aligns across 15 bases. The ends lost 3 bases at V and 8 bases at J; junction bases unmatched: 11. In germline, CDR1 is MNHNS, CDR2 SASEGT. CDR3 length: 18 residues. The CDR3 DNA reads TGTGCCAGCAGTGACCCCGGACTAGCGGGGGGGCCGCAAGATGAGCAGTTCTTC. Its translation is CASSDPGLAGGPQDEQFF.

The chain joins TRBV29-1 to TRBJ1-2; 8 bases map to TRBD1. This CDR3 has 12 residues. Germline assignment: CDR1 SQVTM and CDR2 ANQGSEA. Trimming took 3 bases from V and 8 from J; bases not matched to a gene: 5. For the CDR3, the DNA is TGCAGCGTTGATGCAGGGGGCAAGGGCTACACCTTC. Its translation: CSVDAGGKGYTF. Drawing the rest from reference TRBV29-1 and TRBJ1-2, the complete variable domain is SAVISQKPSRDICQRGTSLTIQCQVDSQVTMMFWYRQQPGQSLTLIATANQGSEATYESGFVIDKFPISRPNLTFSTLTVSNMSPEDSSIYLCSVDAGGKGYTFGSGTRLTVV.

This clone has just a few counts. The CDR3 protein is CASSALGGGGNTIYF. The CDR3 nucleotides read TGTGCCAGCAGTGCCCTGGGCGGGGGCGGGAACACCATATATTTT. The chain is built from TRBV27 and TRBJ1-3; a possible D gene is TRBD1 (6 bases). Deletions cut 5 bases from V and 7 bases from J, with 18 bases between. The CDR3 runs to 15 residues. Germline CDR1 reads MNHEY; CDR2 reads SMNVEV (reference sequence).

The J gene is TRBJ1-4, the V gene TRBV19; D remains ambiguous. CDR3 size: 15 residues. Trimming took 1 base from V and 0 from J, leaving 6 bases between them. Germline CDR1 is LNHDA and CDR2 is SQIVND (reference sequence). In DNA, the CDR3 is TGTGCCAGTAGTATAGGGAGTGCAACTAATGAAAAACTGTTTTTT. This sequence encodes CASSIGSATNEKLFF.

This chain joins TRBV6-2 or TRBV6-3 and TRBJ1-1; the D gene is possibly TRBD1 (5 bases). Looked up from germline, CDR1 is MNHEY and CDR2 is SVGEGT. Between the trimmed V and J ends, which lost 6 bases and 4 bases, there was a span of 15 bases. The CDR3 has 14 amino acids. The CDR3 coding sequence is TGTGCCAGCAGCACAGAACCGGGGGGCACTGAAGCTTTCTTT. This gives the protein CASSTEPGGTEAFF.

The rearrangement joins TRBV15 to TRBJ1-4; maybe TRBD1 (6 bases). Germline-derived CDR1 and CDR2 are LNHNV and YYDKDF (reference sequence). The CDR3 runs 16 residues. Trimming shortened V by 6 bases and J by 0 bases, and 14 bases separated the two germline ends. As DNA, the CDR3 is TGTGCCACCAGGTTCGGGGGGCTTGCAACTAATGAAAAACTGTTTTTT. It yields the protein CATRFGGLATNEKLFF.

This clone is a singleton in its sample. V is TRBV5-4 and J is TRBJ2-5, with 10 bases identical to TRBD2. J was trimmed by 5 bases and V by 4 bases; bases with no gene match: 5. This CDR3 has 14 amino acids. Per germline, CDR1 SGHNT and CDR2 YYREEE (reference sequence). The CDR3, as DNA: TGTGCCAGCAGCGGGGGGACTAGCGTTGAGACCCAGTACTTC. This gives the protein CASSGGTSVETQYF.

The chain couples TRBV2 to TRBJ1-6, with D perhaps matching TRBD1 (5 bases). Germline V lookup: CDR1 SNHLY, CDR2 FYNNEI. V gave up 6 bases and J gave up 7 bases, with 13 bases separating them. The CDR3 extends over 14 amino acids. Here the CDR3 reads CASRGPGGNSPLHF. Written as DNA, the CDR3 is TGTGCCAGCAGAGGACCGGGGGGGAATTCACCCCTCCACTTT.

V and J are TRBV5-1 and TRBJ2-1, with TRBD2 identical over 11 bases. V was pared by 4 bases and J by 5 bases, with 5 bases of the junction left unmatched. The germline CDR1 and CDR2 sequences are SGHRS and YFSETQ. The CDR3 totals 15 residues. The CDR3 loop is CASSRTSGLDNEQFF. CDR3 nucleotide sequence: TGCGCCAGCAGCAGGACTAGCGGGCTAGACAATGAGCAGTTCTTC.

The chain has TRBV27 and TRBJ1-1; unclear D gene. The germline V and J ends were trimmed by 2 bases and 1 base, with 5 bases remaining between them. CDR1 is MNHEY and CDR2 is SMNVEV in the germline V gene (reference sequence). CDR3 length: 13 amino acids. For the CDR3, the DNA is TGTGCCAGCAGTTTAACAGCGAACACTGAAGCTTTCTTT. As protein: CASSLTANTEAFF.

Here the CDR3 DNA reads TGTGCCAGCAGTGACATGGACAGAAATAATTCACCCCTCCACTTT. Protein sequence: CASSDMDRNNSPLHF. The chain couples TRBV6-1 to TRBJ1-6; D might be TRBD1 (6 bases). Germline-derived CDR1 and CDR2 are MNHNS and SASEGT. V lost 3 bases and J lost 5, with 11 bases in between. The length of the CDR3 is 15 residues.

This clone was seen just once. This chain connects TRBV4-1 to TRBJ2-7; D perhaps matches TRBD2 (6 bases). Trimming left V 1 base short and J 2 bases short, with 18 bases between. This CDR3 is built from 17 residues. Germline V gene sequence: CDR1 MGHRA, CDR2 YSYEKL. CDR3 in amino acids: CASSQGRGGGQAYEQYF. The DNA for the CDR3 is TGCGCCAGCAGCCAAGGGCGGGGTGGAGGGCAGGCCTACGAGCAGTACTTC.

The CDR3 DNA is TGTGCCAGCAGTTTTTTCACCGGGACAGGGGGAGGCACTGAAGCTTTCTTT. This translates into CASSFFTGTGGGTEAFF. This rearrangement joins TRBV27 to TRBJ1-1, with 11 positions matching TRBD1. Trimming removed 3 bases from V and 4 bases from J; junction bases left unmatched: 10. Germline-derived CDR1 and CDR2 are MNHEY and SMNVEV (reference sequence). CDR3 size: 17 residues.

V is TRBV11-2 and J is TRBJ1-6; 9 nucleotides line up with TRBD1. This CDR3 comprises 15 residues. V dropped 5 bases and J dropped 6; count of bases not matched to a gene: 5. Germline loops: CDR1 SGHAT, CDR2 FQNNGV. CDR3 sequence reads: CASSTGTGSNSPLHF. CDR3 nucleotides: TGTGCCAGCAGCACCGGGACAGGGAGTAATTCACCCCTCCACTTT.

The J gene is TRBJ1-5, the V gene TRBV27; D not certain. This CDR3 has 15 amino acids. CDR1 is MNHEY and CDR2 is SMNVEV in the germline V gene (reference sequence). The V and J ends lost 3 bases and 3 bases respectively, with 12 bases between them. Here the CDR3 reads CASSFLPGINQPQHF. Written as DNA, the CDR3 is TGTGCCAGCAGTTTTCTCCCCGGTATCAATCAGCCCCAGCATTTT.

This sequence joins TRBV6-5 and TRBJ1-2; D is unresolved. V dropped 6 bases and J dropped 7 bases, with 12 bases sitting between them. Germline V gene sequence: CDR1 MNHEY, CDR2 SVGAGI. This CDR3 has 12 amino acids. The CDR3 reads CASSDIPGGYTF. The CDR3 DNA is TGTGCCAGCAGCGATATCCCAGGTGGCTACACCTTC.

The chain recombines TRBV30 with TRBJ1-6; 7 positions agree with TRBD1. Germline V gene sequence: CDR1 GTSNPN, CDR2 SVGIG (reference sequence). V gave up 4 bases and J gave up 5 bases; unmatched junction bases: 5. The length of the CDR3 is 14 residues. The CDR3 coding sequence is TGTGCCTGGATCGGACAGGCGAATAATTCACCCCTCCACTTT. As protein: CAWIGQANNSPLHF.

V gene TRBV7-4 combines with J gene TRBJ1-4; TRBD1 is a possible D gene (6 bases). This CDR3 comprises 17 residues. The germline gives CDR1 SGHVT, CDR2 SQSDAQ. Trimming cost V 6 bases and J 6 bases, with 23 bases left between them. The CDR3 DNA reads TGTGCCAGCAGGGCTACCCTCCGACAGGTCCCTTATGAAAAACTGTTTTTT. Its translation: CASRATLRQVPYEKLFF.

The gene calls are TRBV10-1 and TRBJ2-5, with 14 bases identical to TRBD2. From germline, CDR1 is WNHNN and CDR2 SYGVQD (reference sequence). CDR3 length: 18 residues. Trimming took 3 bases from V and 0 from J; bases not matched to a gene: 6. The DNA of the CDR3 is TGCGCCAGCAGTGAAGGACTAGCGGGGGGTCTGTACCAAGAGACCCAGTACTTC. Translation gives CASSEGLAGGLYQETQYF.

This clone was detected a few times. The chain employs TRBV5-1 and TRBJ2-5, with D perhaps TRBD1 (6 bases). In germline, CDR1 is SGHRS, CDR2 YFSETQ. The CDR3 length is 14 residues. The V and J ends lost 5 bases and 5 bases respectively, with 16 bases between them. CDR3 sequence: CASSPQGQGETQYF. The CDR3 DNA reads TGCGCCAGCAGTCCTCAGGGGCAGGGGGAGACCCAGTACTTC.